This TCR beta chain derives from a study of shared T cell receptors in the human thymus (dated by TCRdb to the early 2020s). About the study as a whole: The study examined how self-reactive, shared T-cell receptor alpha chains are generated in the human thymus.

Library prep was done by the immunoSEQ multiplex PCR assay. In its TCRdb copy, this immuneACCESS table keeps in-frame sequences only and misses some clones. Where compared with another copy, unresolved V genes explain less than half of these, and the others have no known cause. In this sample the table shows around 730,000 clones, 80% to 90% of which occur a single time. The biggest ten clones account for around 0.0099% of the sample. The germline V gene provides CDR1 SNHLY and CDR2 FYNNEI. Trimming at the junction amounts to 9 bases on V and 0 bases on J, and the germline ends lie 6 bases apart. The CDR3 spans 12 residues, from the cysteine through the phenylalanine. Here the CDR3 DNA is all that survives: 36 bases in frame from base 1. This clone has just a few counts. There is no known antigen for this receptor. No per-base quality is available; no much larger clone lies one base away. This same sample was also part of a study on human thymus T cells. The second paper states: Immunologically healthy infants undergoing open corrective cardiac surgery for congenital heart defects in Finland were used as donors. Thymus tissue was collected as surgical resects that were removed during corrective cardiac surgery. Biased V and J gene segment usage appeared to be present in both thymic and peripheral blood repertoires. Highly overlapping thymic TCR repertoires among unrelated individuals were reported in the related research. The study characterized TCR alpha and beta repertoires from eight infant thymus samples and four related peripheral blood samples. Donor ages ranging from roughly 6 to 244 days were recorded, and 5 or 6 male and a couple of female infants were included in the cohort. Thymocytes were released mechanically from tissue and stored at -70 °C as pellets of about 9.5-32 million cells. Genomic DNA was extracted from frozen cell pellets with a QIAsymphony instrument. TCRB and TCRAD loci were amplified from a standardized quantity of quality-controlled genomic DNA using the immunoSEQ multiplex PCR assay. The V(D)J region was spanned by amplicons of a length sufficient to cover the CDR3 and to identify V and J genes. Amplicon sequencing was performed on an Illumina platform through the commercial immunoSEQ service. Primer bias and sequencing errors were corrected as previously described, and TCRAD and TCRB were defined on the basis of the IMGT database. Analysis of the repertoires was done with immunoSEQ Analyzer 3.0 and VDJTools and included basic statistics, V/J segment usage, diversity estimates, rarefaction and pairwise overlap. Diversity was estimated using the Chao1, ChaoE, Efron-Thisted, Shannon and inverse Simpson indices, and was also estimated on datasets down-sampled to the size of the smallest sample. For repertoire overlap, CDR3 nucleotide sequence, V gene and J gene had to match strictly, and clustering was done by Jaccard-based multidimensional scaling. On average, roughly 800,000 unique TCRB clonotypes were obtained from thymus samples, compared with 70,000 to 90,000 from blood samples.

This clonotype was obtained from a girl in the first two years of life with a congenital heart defect. Donor details come from another sample of the same person, matched by shared clones. Sequenced: thymocytes. The chain is encoded by TRBV2 joined to TRBJ1-3; no confident D gene assignment can be made. The CDR3 in this case is CARRVSGNTIYF. The nucleotide sequence reads TGTGCCAGGCGAGTCTCTGGAAACACCATATATTTT.